These 23 T cell receptor beta chains were sequenced from one sample in a study of cytomegalovirus exposure and HLA in healthy donors. Use of 60 Vbeta and 13 Jbeta primers characterized the PCR. TCRdb's table, derived via immunoSEQ multiplex PCR, lists solely in-frame clones and lacks some. The table shows approximately 130,000 clones, with approximately 64% occurring only once. Specimen: PBMCs. All receptors come from a woman aged 35 to 49 in good health and CMV-seronegative.

The rearrangement uses TRBV5-1 and TRBJ2-5; 7 bases match TRBD1. Germline V gives CDR1 SGHRS, CDR2 YFSETQ. The V and J ends lost 1 base and 5 bases, in that order; junction bases with no gene match: 11. The CDR3 has 16 residues. The CDR3 protein is CASSLTPGGRWETQYF. For the CDR3, the DNA is TGCGCCAGCAGCTTGACCCCAGGGGGTCGGTGGGAGACCCAGTACTTC.

V gene TRBV2 combines with J gene TRBJ1-1, with D perhaps matching TRBD1 (6 bases). Germline CDR1 reads SNHLY; CDR2 reads FYNNEI. V was trimmed by 4 bases and J by 0 bases, leaving 9 bases between them. This CDR3 is built from 14 residues. The CDR3 region is CASSGRTVNTEAFF. The DNA of the CDR3 is TGTGCCAGCAGTGGGCGGACAGTGAACACTGAAGCTTTCTTT. Filled out from reference TRBV2 and TRBJ1-1, the complete variable domain reads EPEVTQTPSHQVTQMGQEVILRCVPISNHLYFYWYRQILGQKVEFLVSFYNNEISEKSEIFDDQFSVERPDGSNFTLKIRSTKLEDSAMYFCASSGRTVNTEAFFGQGTRLTVV.

V and J are TRBV5-1 and TRBJ1-1; D is undetermined. Germline V gene sequence: CDR1 SGHRS, CDR2 YFSETQ. Trimming stripped 1 base from V and 1 base from J, with 8 bases between. The CDR3 has 14 amino acids. The CDR3 here is CASSLSGGNTEAFF. Written as DNA, the CDR3 is TGCGCCAGCAGCTTGAGCGGCGGGAACACTGAAGCTTTCTTT.

The rearrangement joins TRBV18 to TRBJ1-1; TRBD1 is a possible D gene (5 bases). Trimming took off 3 bases at V and 5 bases at J, with 19 bases between the two ends. Germline CDR1 reads KGHSH; CDR2 reads LQKENI. This CDR3 has 16 amino acids. DNA of the CDR3: TGTGCCAGCTCACCCCCTGGCCGGGGGACGTGGACTGAAGCTTTCTTT. Its protein product is CASSPPGRGTWTEAFF.

This clone appeared a single time. This chain joins TRBV5-1 and TRBJ2-3; weak D call: TRBD2 (6 bases). The CDR3 length is 15 residues. Deletions cut 4 bases from V and 2 bases from J, with 14 bases between. Per the germline V gene, CDR1 is SGHRS and CDR2 is YFSETQ. CDR3 in amino acids: CASSPRAGTTDTQYF. In DNA form, the CDR3 reads TGCGCCAGCAGCCCCAGGGCGGGGACCACAGATACGCAGTATTTT. The complete variable domain, with remaining parts taken from reference TRBV5-1 and TRBJ2-3, reads KAGVTQTPRYLIKTRGQQVTLSCSPISGHRSVSWYQQTPGQGLQFLFEYFSETQRNKGNFPGRFSGRQFSNSRSEMNVSTLELGDSALYLCASSPRAGTTDTQYFGPGTRLTVL.

This clone was detected once. This rearrangement joins TRBV27 to TRBJ1-2; the match to TRBD1 covers 10 bases. Losses at the gene ends were 5 bases for V and 6 bases for J; bases not matched to a gene: 6. Germline values: CDR1 MNHEY, CDR2 SMNVEV (reference sequence). This CDR3 contains 14 residues. The CDR3 nucleotides read TGTGCCAGCAGTCCGGGACAGGGGATGAATGGCTACACCTTC. Amino acids: CASSPGQGMNGYTF.

This chain joins TRBV6-1 and TRBJ1-1, with D unresolved. Trimming removed 8 bases at V and 2 bases at J, with 9 bases between. This CDR3 comprises 12 residues. Germline V gene data show CDR1 as MNHNS and CDR2 as SASEGT. This CDR3 is CASRLINTEAFF. CDR3 in DNA: TGTGCCAGCCGACTGATAAACACTGAAGCTTTCTTT.

Concerning this clone: Relative to the germline gene, one junction end is altered; a read error may explain this. The chain couples TRBV4-1 to TRBJ2-4; 7 positions agree with TRBD1. CDR1 MGHRA and CDR2 YSYEKL come from the germline V gene. The CDR3 is made up of 14 amino acids. The CDR3 coding sequence is TGCGCCGGCAGCCAAGGGGGCCCCAAAAACATTCAGTACTTC. It encodes CAGSQGGPKNIQYF.

This clone was counted a few times. The genes are TRBV5-4 and TRBJ1-2; D possibly corresponds to TRBD1 (6 bases). The CDR3 is 14 residues long. The germline V gene encodes CDR1 SGHNT and CDR2 YYREEE (reference sequence). V gave up 3 bases and J gave up 6 bases, with 15 bases separating them. The CDR3 nucleotides are TGTGCCAGCAGCTCTGTAACAGGGAAGGATGGCTACACCTTC. As protein: CASSSVTGKDGYTF.

The chain carries TRBV2 and TRBJ2-1, with 11 nucleotides matching TRBD2. J lost 4 bases, V lost 9 bases, and 2 bases had no gene match. There are 13 residues in the CDR3. Germline V lookup: CDR1 SNHLY, CDR2 FYNNEI. The CDR3 bases are TGTGCCAGTCTAGCGGGGGGATACAATGAGCAGTTCTTC. Translated, it gives CASLAGGYNEQFF.

Only one count was recorded for this clone. The chain is built from TRBV4-1 and TRBJ2-7; tentative D call: TRBD2 (5 bases). The V gene's germline CDR1 is MGHRA and CDR2 YSYEKL. V was shortened by 3 bases and J by 5 bases, with 20 bases between the two germline ends. The CDR3 covers 16 residues. This CDR3 is CASSQAGWSGINEQYF. CDR3 DNA: TGCGCCAGCAGCCAGGCCGGTTGGTCGGGGATAAACGAGCAGTACTTC.

The chain carries TRBV5-6 and TRBJ2-5; D ambiguous. The CDR3 covers 15 residues. Trimming left V 4 bases short and J 0 bases short, with 13 bases between. From germline, CDR1 is SGHDT and CDR2 YYEEEE. In DNA form, the CDR3 reads TGTGCCAGCAGCCCTAGAACTTGGTACCAAGAGACCCAGTACTTC. Its protein product is CASSPRTWYQETQYF.

The table lists this clone with a few counts. The J gene is TRBJ1-2, the V gene TRBV18; D not resolved. This CDR3 spans 13 amino acids. In germline, CDR1 is KGHSH, CDR2 LQKENI. The ends were cut back, 2 bases at V and 2 bases at J, with 6 bases in the middle. In DNA form, the CDR3 reads TGTGCCAGCTCACCAGACGGGAACTATGGCTACACCTTC. It specifies CASSPDGNYGYTF.

The chain combines TRBV4-1 with TRBJ2-7, with 14 positions matching TRBD2. This CDR3 is 15 amino acids long. Germline trimming cut 5 bases from V and 5 bases from J; bases unmatched to any gene: 5. Per germline, CDR1 MGHRA and CDR2 YSYEKL. CDR3 bases: TGCGCCAGCAGCGACCGGACTAGCGGGGGGAACGAGCAGTACTTC. It is translated as CASSDRTSGGNEQYF.

V is TRBV6-5 and J is TRBJ1-1, with D possibly matching TRBD1 (5 bases). The CDR3 runs 15 residues. Germline V gene lookup returns CDR1 MNHEY and CDR2 SVGAGI. The V end lost 0 bases, the J end lost 4 bases, and 12 bases lay between the germline ends. CDR3 bases: TGTGCCAGCAGTTACTCCTCTCAGGGTATCACTGAAGCTTTCTTT. Protein product: CASSYSSQGITEAFF.

This clone showed up just a few times. The V and J genes are TRBV7-9 and TRBJ2-1; 7 nucleotides align to TRBD2. J lost 10 bases, V lost 4 bases, and 7 bases had no gene match. The CDR3 is 13 amino acids. Germline assignment: CDR1 SEHNR and CDR2 FQNEAQ (reference sequence). CDR3 residues: CASSSGLGQEQFF. The CDR3 region has the DNA TGTGCCAGCAGCTCTGGACTAGGCCAGGAGCAGTTCTTC.

The V and J genes are TRBV15 and TRBJ2-1; D gene ambiguous. From germline, CDR1 is LNHNV and CDR2 YYDKDF (reference sequence). CDR3 length: 16 residues. The ends were cut back, 0 bases at V and 6 bases at J, with 15 bases in the middle. CDR3 nucleotides: TGTGCCACCAGCAGAGATGCAGATCTTTCTAGCAATGAGCAGTTCTTC. This encodes CATSRDADLSSNEQFF.

The chain joins TRBV5-1 to TRBJ2-3; the D gene is possibly TRBD1 (5 bases). Germline CDR1 and CDR2: SGHRS and YFSETQ. V was shortened by 2 bases and J by 0 bases, with 13 bases between the two germline ends. The CDR3 contains 16 residues. The CDR3 coding sequence is TGCGCCAGCAGCTTCCAGGGTTGGTCTAGCACAGATACGCAGTATTTT. The encoded protein is CASSFQGWSSTDTQYF.

This clone was recorded a few times. The chain recombines TRBV10-1 with TRBJ2-4, with 8 positions matching TRBD2. The length of the CDR3 is 20 residues. Germline V lookup: CDR1 WNHNN, CDR2 SYGVQD (reference sequence). The J segment lost 6 bases and the V segment lost 6 bases, leaving 25 bases of the junction unmatched. The CDR3 spells CASRSYRDRGGPFGGNIQYF. In DNA form, the CDR3 reads TGCGCCAGCAGGAGCTACAGGGACCGGGGGGGGCCGTTCGGAGGAAACATTCAGTACTTC.

The rearrangement links TRBV6-4 to TRBJ2-2; possible D gene TRBD1, 5 bases. Germline CDR1 is MRHNA and CDR2 is SNTAGT. This CDR3 spans 17 amino acids. Trimming took 4 bases from V and 5 from J, leaving 20 bases between them. CDR3: CASSVQGRGSWTGELFF. The CDR3 nucleotides are TGTGCCAGCAGTGTCCAGGGAAGGGGCTCCTGGACCGGGGAGCTGTTTTTT.

The chain employs TRBV11-2 and TRBJ1-6; D remains unclear. The germline V gene encodes CDR1 SGHAT and CDR2 FQNNGV. The CDR3 loop spans 16 amino acids. Trimming left V 1 base short and J 7 bases short, with 14 bases between. The CDR3 reads CASSLVPGQRNSPLHF. Here the CDR3 DNA reads TGTGCCAGCAGCTTAGTGCCAGGCCAACGGAATTCACCCCTCCACTTT.

This clone was seen a handful of times. The chain joins TRBV5-4 to TRBJ2-5; 8 bases line up with TRBD1. Germline V lookup: CDR1 SGHNT, CDR2 YYREEE (reference sequence). V was clipped by 2 bases and J by 2 bases; unmatched bases: 14. This CDR3 is 18 amino acids long. The CDR3 loop is CASSFSRLGQGRQETQYF. The CDR3 DNA is TGTGCCAGCAGCTTCTCTAGGTTAGGACAGGGCCGACAAGAGACCCAGTACTTC.

This sequence joins TRBV4-2 and TRBJ1-1, with 7 bases identical to TRBD1. J gave up 1 base and V 2 bases, and 16 bases lay outside the gene matches. Germline lookup yields CDR1 LGHNA and CDR2 YNFKEQ. The CDR3 totals 19 residues. The CDR3 reads CASSQSLRGKVIGNTEAFF. The CDR3 nucleotides read TGTGCCAGCAGCCAATCGCTCAGGGGGAAAGTGATTGGGAACACTGAAGCTTTCTTT.